This T cell receptor (beta chain) was captured in a study of shared clonotypes between healthy human individuals. Study observations and caveats: Despite large depth, rarefaction showed incomplete sorted-subset sequencing.

Only CD45RO-negative cells positively selected for CCR7 counted as naive CD8 cells, so terminally differentiated effector memory CD45RA+ cells were excluded. The repertoire was sequenced with immunoSEQ multiplex PCR; TCRdb's copy has only in-frame clones and lacks some. Here the sample spans 600,000 or so clones, more than 95% being singletons. Concerning this clone itself: Its antigen remains unidentified.

V was pared by 2 bases and J by 4 bases, with 6 bases between. Germline CDR1 SNHLY, CDR2 FYNNEI. The CDR3 contains 13 residues. Sequenced input: naive CD8+ T cells sorted from blood. The origin of this receptor is a man under 40 in good health. The chain couples TRBV2 to TRBJ2-1; D not certain. The CDR3 reads CASSEWGYNEQFF. CDR3 bases: TGTGCCAGCAGTGAATGGGGTTACAATGAGCAGTTCTTC.